The present TCR beta chain was sequenced within a study of beta chain features in type 1 diabetes. Background on the study: About 110,000,000 sorted cells were examined across all samples. Points from the study as a whole: Moderate yet significant TCRB CDR3 shortening was seen in Type 1 diabetes patients in all four CD4+ subsets. A pattern of fewer insertions and more deletions at VDJ junctions was seen in type 1 diabetes patients. Here, the possible influence of HLA type (on TCRB rearrangement) remained unresolved.

Using CD45RO/CCR7/CD25/CD127/CD95/CD27, CD4+ naive, central memory, regulatory and stem cell-like memory cells were sorted. Of the isolated RNA, all was reverse transcribed, and so the sequenced material was expressed TCRB transcripts. Assay: immunoSEQ multiplex PCR; the TCRdb copy retains only in-frame clones and omits some. The sample records 300,000 or so clones, roughly 13% being singletons. V was cut by 2 bases and J by 4 bases, with 15 bases left in between. This CDR3 comprises 15 residues. Germline values: CDR1 SGHAT, CDR2 FQDESV (reference sequence). This clone was detected a few times. Its specificity is not known.

The chain employs TRBV11-1 and TRBJ2-7; D is possibly TRBD1 (5 bases). The sequence derives from a woman aged 18-35 years with type 1 diabetes. The sample was naive CD4+ T cells from blood. CDR3 region: CASSLLMTEAYEQYF. For the CDR3, the DNA is TGTGCCAGCAGCTTACTAATGACAGAGGCATACGAGCAGTACTTC. Filled out from reference TRBV11-1 and TRBJ2-7, the complete variable domain reads EAEVAQSPRYKITEKSQAVAFWCDPISGHATLYWYRQILGQGPELLVQFQDESVVDDSQLPKDRFSAERLKGVDSTLKIQPAELGDSAMYLCASSLLMTEAYEQYFGPGTRLTVT.